The clone carrying this T cell receptor (beta chain) was observed a few times. Its antigen is still unknown. This record belongs to a study of blood T cells in healthy people across ages. Overall study results and limits: It was held that diversity estimates obtained from one million T cells represented underestimates.

The CDR3 covers 15 residues. CDR1 and CDR2 (germline): SGHAT, FQNNGV. Next came a second PCR, run for about 6 to 12 cycles, which used a sample-barcoded 5' primer along with a J-beta primer mix. Every sample produced at least 2.5 million CDR3-containing paired-end reads. TCRdb redid the calling of the 5' RACE reads with MiXCR, one entry per CDR3 protein. The table includes over a million distinct CDR3 sequences, approximately 25% detected once. The same sample was also studied in work on T cells of mothers and their children. This second report adds: Over 5 children and their three healthy Caucasian mothers were the donors.

What was sequenced was blood. This receptor was obtained from a girl aged 2-10 years in good health. The V call is TRBV11-2, the J call TRBJ2-1, with 9 bases that match TRBD1. The DNA matches TRBJ2-5 better at its end, which makes the J call doubtful. The CDR3 loop is CASSPRTGERKTQYF. The CDR3 DNA sequence: TGTGCCAGCAGCCCACGGACAGGGGAGCGAAAGACCCAGTACTTC.